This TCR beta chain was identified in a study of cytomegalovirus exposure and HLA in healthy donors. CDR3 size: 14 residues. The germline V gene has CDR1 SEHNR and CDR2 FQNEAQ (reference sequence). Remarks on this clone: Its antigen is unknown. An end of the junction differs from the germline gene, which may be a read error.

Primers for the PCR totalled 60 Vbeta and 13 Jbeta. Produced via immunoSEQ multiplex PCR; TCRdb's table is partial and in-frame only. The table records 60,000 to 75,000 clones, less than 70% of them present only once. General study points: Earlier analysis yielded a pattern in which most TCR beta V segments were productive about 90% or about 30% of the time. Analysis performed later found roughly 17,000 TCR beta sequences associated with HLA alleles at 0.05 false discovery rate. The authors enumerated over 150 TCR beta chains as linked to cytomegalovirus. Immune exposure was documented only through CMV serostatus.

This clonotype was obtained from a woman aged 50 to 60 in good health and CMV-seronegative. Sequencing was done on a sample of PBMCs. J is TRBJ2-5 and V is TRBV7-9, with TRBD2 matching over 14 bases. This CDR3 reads CASSLGLAGGPSDF. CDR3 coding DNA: TGTGCCAGCAGCTTAGGACTAGCGGGAGGGCCTTCCGACTTC.